This TCR beta chain was documented in a study of molecular identifiers for immune sequencing clone quantification. Study-level findings and limits: The sizes of highly expanded clones could be underestimated when identical TCR molecules share a barcode.

In this sample, this clonotype turned up many times. Its antigen remains unidentified. This CDR3 has 14 amino acids. The V gene's germline CDR1 is MNHEY and CDR2 SMNVEV (reference sequence). V dropped 0 bases and J dropped 1 base, with 6 bases sitting between them. Bulk libraries came from a prior protocol with listed TCR primers. One entry per CDR3 protein results from TCRdb running MiXCR on the PCR reads. Of 55,000 to 75,000 distinct CDR3 sequences in the sample, roughly 20% are singletons; the top ten hold 1.5% to 1.7%. The rearrangement uses TRBV27 and TRBJ1-1; D remains unclear. The sequenced material came from naive CD8+ T cells from blood, with Jurkat cell RNA spiked in. Subset noted: FACS-sorted CD8+CD4-CCR7+CD45RA+ naive T cells. This receptor was obtained from a human donor in good health. Some libraries in this study had Jurkat cell RNA spiked in. CDR3: CASSLSSANTEAFF. The CDR3 DNA follows: TGTGCCAGCAGTTTATCATCAGCGAACACTGAAGCTTTCTTT.